The entry below gives a single TCR beta chain sequence along with its context. Antigen specificity is unknown. This record comes from a study of shared clonotypes between healthy human individuals. The germline V and J ends were trimmed by 2 bases and 4 bases, with 7 bases remaining between them. Germline-derived CDR1 and CDR2 are MNHEY and SMNVEV (reference sequence). This CDR3 region has 13 residues. Authors' methods: Quality scores were absent from the junction-only immunoSEQ sequences, so filtering differed. Clones were read by immunoSEQ multiplex PCR, and TCRdb kept only the in-frame ones, dropping some. V and J calls and clone size are given by that table; D and trimming were obtained from the DNA. This sample carries approximately 2.5 million clones, 85% to 95% of them seen once, and the ten largest clones take roughly 0.13%. Study-wide findings and caveats: The sharing of approximately 4.6% of naive CD4 clonotypes was seen across several donors.

HIV-negative, healthy adults without recent acute infections or vaccinations were the donors. This sequence was found in a man younger than 35 in good health. Sample: naive CD4+ T cells sorted from blood. Subset: CD45RA+ positively selected. The chain recombines TRBV27 with TRBJ2-3, with D perhaps matching TRBD1 or TRBD2 (5 bases each). CDR3 amino acids: CASSLEGPDTQYF. CDR3 nucleotides: TGTGCCAGCAGTTTAGAGGGACCAGATACGCAGTATTTT.